The clone carrying this T cell receptor beta chain has at least ten counts. Its antigen is as yet unknown. This sample stems from a study of regulatory T cells in long-lasting Graves disease. Findings and caveats of the study: When disease was persistent, TRBV28, TRBJ1-2 and TRBJ2-5 were the favored segments.

The CDR3 length is 15 residues. V lost 5 bases and J 2 bases, leaving 16 bases between the germline ends. The germline V gene has CDR1 SGHVS and CDR2 FQNEAQ. Building of the TCR beta libraries involved iRepertoire HTBI primers and Arm-PCR of CDR3 regions. Via MiXCR, TCRdb re-called the multiplex PCR reads, giving one row per CDR3 protein. Found here are roughly 400,000 distinct CDR3 sequences, around 17% of them singletons; the top ten hold less than 30%. Time point in this sample: newly diagnosed GD, antithyroid drugs for less than 3 months. With RNA extracted from PBMCs as input, the TCR library was made. The same sample was also studied in work on T cells in Graves' hyperthyroidism and ophthalmopathy. From that report: With a duration under 2 months, the hyperthyroidism was newly diagnosed in patients aged 18 to 65.

The clonotype was recovered from a woman younger than 35 with Graves disease. This chain links TRBV7-8 with TRBJ2-7; no definite D call. Here the sequenced sample was peripheral blood mononuclear cells (PBMCs), taken at new diagnosis, from a patient treated with antithyroid drugs. In DNA, the CDR3 is TGTGCCAGCAGCCTGACAACCCACTTAACCTACGAGCAGTACTTC. Its translation is CASSLTTHLTYEQYF.